These 5 T cell receptor beta chains share one sample of origin, sequenced in a study of T cells in Graves' hyperthyroidism and ophthalmopathy. RNA transcripts yielded amplified TCR beta CDR3 regions. An initial round of RT-PCR targeting the TCR CDR3 relied on the HTBI primer set. Each CDR3 protein gets one entry after TCRdb re-called the multiplex PCR reads with MiXCR. The table shows roughly 280,000 distinct CDR3 sequences, with roughly 22% occurring only once. The sequenced sample consisted of blood. Every receptor here comes from a man between 25 and 39 years old with Graves' ophthalmopathy.

For this clonotype: Given a much more abundant clone one base away, this may be a read error. The chain carries TRBV2 and TRBJ2-5; 9 bases are a match to TRBD2. The CDR3 is 15 residues long. Germline trimming cut 7 bases from V and 2 bases from J; bases unmatched to any gene: 8. Germline V gene data show CDR1 as SNHLY and CDR2 as FYNNEI. In DNA form, the CDR3 reads TGTGCCAGCAACCTAGCGGGACTTCGACAAGAGACCCAGTACTTC. Amino acid sequence: CASNLAGLRQETQYF.

This clonotype was seen at least ten times. The chain uses TRBV30 and TRBJ1-1, with D possibly matching TRBD1 (5 bases). CDR3 length equals 11 residues. Trimming shortened V by 5 bases and J by 1 base, and 5 bases separated the two germline ends. The germline V gene encodes CDR1 GTSNPN and CDR2 SVGIG (reference sequence). The CDR3 DNA reads as TGTGCCTGGGGGGGGAACACTGAAGCTTTCTTT. Its protein is CAWGGNTEAFF.

The chain is built from TRBV7-9 and TRBJ2-1; 9 bases map to TRBD2. The V and J ends lost 4 bases and 3 bases, in that order; junction bases with no gene match: 16. Germline V gene lookup returns CDR1 SEHNR and CDR2 FQNEAQ (reference sequence). This CDR3 is built from 19 residues. The CDR3 protein is CASSSPHLKTSGVYNEQFF. In nucleotides, the CDR3 is TGTGCCAGCAGCTCCCCACACCTTAAGACTAGCGGCGTCTACAATGAGCAGTTCTTC.

The V gene is TRBV12-5, the J gene TRBJ2-7, with D maybe TRBD1 (5 bases). The CDR3 is made up of 16 amino acids. Germline V gives CDR1 LGHNT, CDR2 FRNRAP. Trimming stripped 0 bases from V and 5 bases from J, with 17 bases between. The CDR3 DNA reads as TGTGCTAGTGGTTTGGTACTCGGCCAGGGTCGCCACGAGCAGTACTTC. Translating gives CASGLVLGQGRHEQYF.

This clonotype was found many times. The CDR3 region is CASSGQGPEQYF. CDR3 DNA sequence: TGTGCCAGCAGCGGACAGGGCCCTGAGCAGTACTTC. This chain connects TRBV3-1 to TRBJ2-7, with 8 bases fitting TRBD1. V lost 5 bases, J lost 7 bases, and 4 bases stayed unmatched. Germline loops: CDR1 LGHDT, CDR2 YNNKEL (reference sequence). CDR3 size: 12 residues.